The 13 T cell receptor beta chains listed next were all sequenced from one sample in a study of T cells in localized non-small cell lung cancer. Libraries were prepared by immunoSEQ multiplex PCR; TCRdb keeps only in-frame clonotypes and omits some of them. The sample lists just under 2,000 clones, about 20% seen once, with 7.5% to 8.5% in the top ten. Sequences were derived from lung tumor tissue, sampled before any cancer treatment. Receptors were obtained from a woman between 35 and 75 years old with stage I lung adenocarcinoma.

This clone turned up a few times. V and J are TRBV9 and TRBJ1-5, with D perhaps matching TRBD1 (5 bases). With 5 bases removed from V and 7 bases from J, the gap between germline ends came to 19 bases. The CDR3 loop spans 15 amino acids. The germline gives CDR1 SGDLS, CDR2 YYNGEE. The CDR3 loop is CASSTGPKGSQPQHF. CDR3 coding DNA: TGTGCCAGCAGTACGGGACCTAAGGGGTCGCAGCCCCAGCATTTT.

The chain has TRBV30 and TRBJ2-3, with unresolved D. In germline, CDR1 is GTSNPN, CDR2 SVGIG (reference sequence). This CDR3 has 16 amino acids. Trimming pared 2 bases from V and 0 bases from J, leaving 15 bases between. The CDR3 protein is CAWSSRWGLSTDTQYF. The CDR3 bases are TGTGCCTGGAGTTCACGGTGGGGTCTGAGCACAGATACGCAGTATTTT.

This clone was counted only a few times. The CDR3 sequence is CASSSPDRVSYNEQFF. In DNA form, the CDR3 reads TGTGCCAGCAGCTCACCGGACAGGGTGTCCTACAATGAGCAGTTCTTC. The chain employs TRBV11-3 and TRBJ2-1, with 8 bases fitting TRBD1. The CDR3 runs 16 residues. V lost 4 bases, J lost 1 base, and 6 bases stayed unmatched. The V gene's germline CDR1 is SGHNT and CDR2 YENEEA.

The CDR3 loop is CASSPGHEQFF. In DNA, the CDR3 is TGTGCCAGCAGTCCCGGTCATGAGCAGTTCTTC. The chain links TRBV6-7 to TRBJ2-1; unclear D gene. TRBV6-7 is sorted into the ORF group, with uncertain function. CDR3 length: 11 amino acids. V was shortened by 5 bases and J by 8 bases, with 7 bases between the two germline ends.

V gene TRBV5-1 combines with J gene TRBJ1-4, with TRBD1 as a possible D gene (6 bases). With 0 bases removed from V and 15 bases from J, the gap between germline ends came to 21 bases. This CDR3 is built from 15 residues. Germline CDR1 and CDR2: SGHRS and YFSETQ. In DNA, the CDR3 is TGCGCCAGCAGCTTGGCGGGGGCCACCGGGTCCAGGGTGTTTTTT. Amino acids: CASSLAGATGSRVFF.

This chain uses TRBV28 with TRBJ1-5; D remains unclear. Trimming cost V 2 bases and J 7 bases, with 15 bases left between them. Germline CDR1 and CDR2: MDHEN and SYDVKM. CDR3 length: 15 residues. The CDR3, as DNA: TGTGCCAGCAGTTTAGGTCGAGGCAGAGGGCAGCCCCAGCATTTT. The encoded protein is CASSLGRGRGQPQHF.

This clone was counted only a few times. The chain carries TRBV19 and TRBJ1-1; TRBD1 might be the D (6 bases). CDR1 LNHDA and CDR2 SQIVND come from the germline V gene (reference sequence). This CDR3 comprises 11 residues. Trimming took 5 bases from V and 8 from J, leaving 9 bases between them. CDR3 bases: TGTGCCAGTAGTGGGGGCCTCGAAGCTTTCTTT. It translates to CASSGGLEAFF.

This chain uses TRBV19 with TRBJ1-3; 9 positions match TRBD1. The germline V gene has CDR1 LNHDA and CDR2 SQIVND (reference sequence). The CDR3 sequence is 15 residues long. V gave up 5 bases and J gave up 1 base; unmatched junction bases: 3. CDR3 DNA: TGTGCCAGTAGTGGACAGGGGATTTCTGGAAACACCATATATTTT. This sequence encodes CASSGQGISGNTIYF.

The sample holds a few counts of this clone. The chain combines TRBV28 with TRBJ1-1, with a weak D call TRBD1 (6 bases). Germline V CDR1 and CDR2: MDHEN, SYDVKM. The length of the CDR3 is 14 residues. With 7 bases removed from V and 6 bases from J, the gap between germline ends came to 18 bases. DNA for the CDR3: TGTGCCAGCACTCATGCACAGGGTAGTGCTGAAGCTTTCTTT. Amino acids: CASTHAQGSAEAFF. The variable domain in full, with the rest retrieved from reference TRBV28 and TRBJ1-1, is DVKVTQSSRYLVKRTGEKVFLECVQDMDHENMFWYRQDPGLGLRLIYFSYDVKMKEKGDIPEGYSVSREKKERFSLILESASTNQTSMYLCASTHAQGSAEAFFGQGTRLTVV.

This clone has only a few counts. The chain employs TRBV6-8 and TRBJ2-1; 11 bases line up with TRBD2. V lost 6 bases and J lost 7; bases outside the gene matches: 8. The germline V gene encodes CDR1 MNHGY and CDR2 SAAAGT. The CDR3 covers 15 residues. The CDR3 protein is CASRGLAGGANEQFF. The CDR3 bases are TGTGCCAGCAGGGGGCTAGCGGGGGGCGCAAATGAGCAGTTCTTC.

The J gene is TRBJ2-3, the V gene TRBV6-8; 7 bases match TRBD1. After removal of 7 bases from V and 4 bases from J, the junction contained 8 bases not matched to a gene. The length of the CDR3 is 14 residues. Per germline, CDR1 MNHGY and CDR2 SAAAGT. This chain's CDR3 is CASTQGQAPDTQYF. The CDR3 DNA is TGTGCCAGCACCCAAGGACAGGCTCCAGATACGCAGTATTTT.

The chain carries TRBV19 and TRBJ2-3; perhaps TRBD2 as D (7 bases). The CDR3 has 15 amino acids. V was trimmed by 5 bases and J by 7 bases, leaving 19 bases between them. CDR1 is LNHDA and CDR2 is SQIVND in the germline V gene (reference sequence). CDR3 protein: CASSFSRGRPNTQYF. CDR3 nucleotide sequence: TGTGCCAGTAGTTTCTCGCGGGGGCGACCGAATACGCAGTATTTT.

J is TRBJ2-3 and V is TRBV28, with TRBD2 matching 7 bases. This CDR3 contains 14 residues. Per the germline V gene, CDR1 is MDHEN and CDR2 is SYDVKM. The trim removed 10 bases at V and 4 bases at J, leaving 11 bases unmatched. CDR3 in amino acids: CATDSGASPDTQYF. CDR3 coding DNA: TGTGCCACCGACAGCGGGGCTAGCCCAGATACGCAGTATTTT.